This T cell receptor beta chain was identified in a study of early stage breast cancer tumors. Germline V CDR1 and CDR2: KGHSH, LQKENI. V gave up 4 bases and J gave up 4 bases; unmatched junction bases: 7. The length of the CDR3 is 15 residues. This clone was counted a few times. The antigen remains unidentified. Generated by immunoSEQ multiplex PCR, the TCRdb table keeps only in-frame clones and is missing some. The sample has around 78,000 clones, more than 60% seen once. Findings and caveats of the study: Chain pairing and CD4, CD8 or FOXP3 expression were not captured. Tumors had approximately 2.6-fold higher T cell density and higher clonality than adjacent normal breast tissue. Tumor and normal breast were distinguished via blood comparison in about 90% of the 16 patients.

The sequenced sample was blood. The chain combines TRBV18 with TRBJ2-3, with 8 bases fitting TRBD2. This TCR was recovered from a person between 55 and 70 years old with breast cancer. The CDR3 loop is CASSLQRELSDTQYF. CDR3 in DNA: TGTGCCAGCTCACTCCAGCGGGAGCTCTCAGATACGCAGTATTTT.